A single sample gave rise to the 20 T cell receptor beta chains below, sequenced in a study of cytomegalovirus exposure and HLA in healthy donors. In the PCR, 60 Vbeta and 13 Jbeta primers were used. Some clones are missing from TCRdb's copy, which holds only in-frame ones; the method was immunoSEQ multiplex PCR. The sample includes under 50,000 clones. The sample consisted of PBMCs. The receptors were sampled from a male donor in good health and CMV-seronegative.

The V and J genes are TRBV6-1 and TRBJ2-5, with D perhaps matching TRBD1 (6 bases). The better agreement between TRBJ2-7 and the DNA end casts doubt on the J call. The CDR3 sequence is 12 residues long. Germline-derived CDR1 and CDR2 are MNHNS and SASEGT. For the CDR3, the DNA is TGTGCCAGCAGCTCAGGGGCCTACGAGCAGTACTTC. This codes for CASSSGAYEQYF.

The chain recombines TRBV4-1 with TRBJ2-3, with TRBD1 matching 9 bases. Germline V gives CDR1 MGHRA, CDR2 YSYEKL. This CDR3 is built from 15 residues. Trimming cost V 5 bases and J 0 bases; bases outside gene matches: 3. CDR3 amino acids: CASSAQGASTDTQYF. The CDR3 coding sequence is TGCGCCAGCAGCGCACAGGGGGCTAGCACAGATACGCAGTATTTT.

The chain joins TRBV6-6 to TRBJ1-1; 7 bases align to TRBD1. CDR1 is MNHNY and CDR2 is SVGAGI in the germline V gene (reference sequence). V lost 7 bases and J lost 5; bases outside the gene matches: 10. This CDR3 is 14 amino acids long. CDR3 bases: TGTGCCAGCACCTCGACAGGGCTTGGAACTGAAGCTTTCTTT. Its protein is CASTSTGLGTEAFF.

The CDR3 bases are TGTGCCAGCTCATATGTGGAGGACACTGAAGCTTTCTTT. This sequence encodes CASSYVEDTEAFF. The chain uses TRBV18 and TRBJ1-1; D call uncertain. Trimming cost V 5 bases and J 3 bases, with 10 bases left between them. The V gene's germline CDR1 is KGHSH and CDR2 LQKENI. The CDR3 is 13 amino acids. Drawing the rest from reference TRBV18 and TRBJ1-1, the complete variable domain is NAGVMQNPRHLVRRRGQEARLRCSPMKGHSHVYWYRQLPEEGLKFMVYLQKENIIDESGMPKERFSAEFPKEGPSILRIQQVVRGDSAAYFCASSYVEDTEAFFGQGTRLTVV.

This chain connects TRBV18 to TRBJ2-1; 11 bases align to TRBD2. This CDR3 contains 15 residues. The ends lost 7 bases at V and 5 bases at J; junction bases unmatched: 7. Germline V gene data show CDR1 as KGHSH and CDR2 as LQKENI. The CDR3 DNA is TGTGCCAGCTATTCTAGCGGGGGGTTCAACAATGAGCAGTTCTTC. This encodes CASYSSGGFNNEQFF.

In DNA form, the CDR3 reads TGTGCCAGCAGCCAAAACGGGGGGCCAGGAGATGAGCAGTTCTTC. It codes for CASSQNGGPGDEQFF. V is TRBV7-3 and J is TRBJ2-1; tentative D call: TRBD2 (7 bases). Per germline, CDR1 SGHTA and CDR2 FQGTGA. The CDR3 sequence is 15 residues long. V lost 5 bases and J lost 8, with 19 bases in between.

Regarding this clone: One end of the junction fails to match germline, which may point to a read error. The sample carries other DNA sequences with the same CDR3. CDR3 coding DNA: TGCGCCACCAGCAGACTACAGAACCTCAATGAAAAACTGTTTTTT. This codes for CATSRLQNLNEKLFF. The chain links TRBV15 to TRBJ1-4; D is unclear. CDR1 is LNHNV and CDR2 is YYDKDF in the germline V gene (reference sequence). The CDR3 has 15 residues.

The J gene is TRBJ2-3, the V gene TRBV6-1; possible D gene TRBD2, 6 bases. The CDR3 runs to 14 residues. Trimming shortened V by 8 bases and J by 6 bases, and 18 bases separated the two germline ends. Germline CDR1 and CDR2: MNHNS and SASEGT. CDR3 sequence reads: CASLRGVESDTQYF. CDR3 sequence (DNA): TGTGCCAGCCTTCGCGGGGTCGAGTCGGATACGCAGTATTTT.

The chain has TRBV28 and TRBJ1-5, with TRBD1 identical over 7 bases. Germline loops: CDR1 MDHEN, CDR2 SYDVKM. The V and J ends lost 5 bases and 2 bases, in that order; junction bases with no gene match: 3. The CDR3 extends over 14 amino acids. The chain's CDR3 is CASSTGVGNQPQHF. Here the CDR3 DNA reads TGTGCCAGCAGTACAGGGGTTGGCAATCAGCCCCAGCATTTT.

The rearrangement links TRBV30 to TRBJ1-4; D uncertain. The CDR3 is 11 residues long. Trimming cost V 0 bases and J 9 bases, with 5 bases left between them. Germline V CDR1 and CDR2: GTSNPN, SVGIG (reference sequence). CDR3 nucleotides: TGTGCCTGGAGTGTACAGCAAAAACTGTTTTTT. This codes for CAWSVQQKLFF.

The chain is built from TRBV10-3 and TRBJ1-1; maybe TRBD1 (6 bases). Per the germline V gene, CDR1 is ENHRY and CDR2 is SYGVKD. The ends were cut back, 10 bases at V and 3 bases at J, with 12 bases in the middle. This CDR3 has 12 residues. CDR3 protein: CATSGHDTEAFF. CDR3 DNA sequence: TGTGCCACCTCGGGACACGACACTGAAGCTTTCTTT.

The chain has TRBV6-5 and TRBJ1-6; D ambiguous. V shed 0 bases and J shed 7 bases, with 13 bases lying between them. CDR1 is MNHEY and CDR2 is SVGAGI in the germline V gene. This CDR3 region has 16 residues. CDR3 nucleotides: TGTGCCAGCAGTTACTCCCCGACTGGAACAAATTCACCCCTCCACTTT. Its translation is CASSYSPTGTNSPLHF.

A remark on this clone: The sample carries other DNA sequences with the same CDR3. This chain uses TRBV6-1 with TRBJ2-1, with TRBD1 matching 7 bases. With V trimmed by 6 bases and J by 7 bases, 9 bases remained unmatched. CDR3 length equals 14 residues. The germline V gene has CDR1 MNHNS and CDR2 SASEGT. In nucleotides, the CDR3 is TGTGCCAGCAGAGTTCCGGGACAGCTAAATGAGCAGTTCTTC. Translation: CASRVPGQLNEQFF.

This chain links TRBV6-5 with TRBJ1-2, with D possibly being TRBD1 (5 bases). V lost 8 bases and J lost 1, with 11 bases in between. Germline assignment: CDR1 MNHEY and CDR2 SVGAGI. The length of the CDR3 is 13 residues. The CDR3 here is CASRQTVNYGYTF. CDR3 nucleotide sequence: TGTGCCAGCCGACAGACCGTTAACTATGGCTACACCTTC.

V and J are TRBV19 and TRBJ2-1, with TRBD1 matching 9 bases. CDR3 length: 15 residues. Per the germline V gene, CDR1 is LNHDA and CDR2 is SQIVND (reference sequence). With V trimmed by 6 bases and J by 8 bases, 11 bases remained unmatched. The CDR3 spells CASSLGTGLYYEQFF. The DNA of the CDR3 is TGTGCCAGTAGCCTCGGGACAGGGTTGTATTATGAGCAGTTCTTC.

The chain carries TRBV11-3 and TRBJ1-1; maybe TRBD1 (6 bases). The germline V gene encodes CDR1 SGHNT and CDR2 YENEEA. The CDR3 length is 11 residues. Trimming stripped 5 bases from V and 6 bases from J, with 7 bases between. The CDR3 loop is CASSGGAEAFF. CDR3 nucleotides: TGTGCCAGCAGCGGGGGCGCTGAAGCTTTCTTT.

This sequence joins TRBV4-1 and TRBJ2-1, with 7 bases aligning to TRBD1. Germline V gene lookup returns CDR1 MGHRA and CDR2 YSYEKL. The junction had 9 bases not matched to a gene; V was cut back by 4 bases and J by 0 bases. The CDR3 runs 17 residues. The CDR3 DNA sequence: TGCGCCAGCAGCCCTTTCGGACAGGCCATCTCCTACAATGAGCAGTTCTTC. Protein sequence: CASSPFGQAISYNEQFF.

The chain links TRBV19 to TRBJ2-3, with TRBD2 matching over 9 bases. This CDR3 comprises 14 residues. Germline CDR1 and CDR2: LNHDA and SQIVND (reference sequence). V shed 8 bases and J 1 base; nucleotides not matched to a gene: 4. The CDR3 DNA reads TGTGCCAGTCGTACTAGCGGGCGCACAGATACGCAGTATTTT. Translation: CASRTSGRTDTQYF.

The chain joins TRBV11-3 to TRBJ2-1; 10 bases match TRBD1. The V segment lost 5 bases and the J segment 5 bases; nucleotides outside the gene matches: 6. CDR1 and CDR2 from the germline V gene are SGHNT and YENEEA. There are 15 residues in the CDR3. The CDR3 nucleotides read TGTGCCAGCAGCCCCCGGGACAGGGGAAACAATGAGCAGTTCTTC. It yields the protein CASSPRDRGNNEQFF. Combining the CDR3 with reference TRBV11-3 and TRBJ2-1 gives the whole variable domain EAGVVQSPRYKIIEKKQPVAFWCNPISGHNTLYWYLQNLGQGPELLIRYENEEAVDDSQLPKDRFSAERLKGVDSTLKIQPAELGDSAVYLCASSPRDRGNNEQFFGPGTRLTVL.

The CDR3 loop is CSARQGDTQYF. The CDR3, as DNA: TGCAGTGCAAGACAGGGAGATACGCAGTATTTT. V gene TRBV20-1 combines with J gene TRBJ2-3; 7 bases map to TRBD1. With 6 bases clipped from V and 5 bases from J, the junction kept 2 bases outside the gene matches. The CDR3 runs to 11 residues. Looked up from germline, CDR1 is DFQATT and CDR2 is SNEGSKA (reference sequence).